What follows describes a single TCR beta chain. Its antigen is not known. The V gene's germline CDR1 is MNHNS and CDR2 SASEGT. CDR3 size: 16 residues. V lost 5 bases, J lost 8 bases, and 12 bases stayed unmatched. The data were taken from a study of blood T cells in healthy people across ages. Primed by a sample-barcoded 5' primer and a J-beta primer mix, a second PCR proceeded for 7 to 11 cycles. TCRdb called the 5' RACE reads again in MiXCR, with one record for every CDR3 protein. This table has some 760,000 distinct CDR3 sequences, 20% to 30% appearing once. Broader study findings: Fewer expanded clones and more diversity marked long-lived versus aged donors.

These records were also assigned to another study, of T cells of mothers and their children. That source notes: The entire RNA extract went into cDNA synthesis at roughly 1.5 ug per 15 ul. Normalized overlap was always slightly, never significantly, higher in related than unrelated mother-child pairs.

This sequence originates from a boy aged 5-17 years in good health. The gene calls are TRBV6-1 and TRBJ1-6, with 7 bases that match TRBD1. Material: blood. In nucleotides, the CDR3 is TGTGCCAGCAGTCCTAACCTCCGGGACAGCTATTCACCCCTCCACTTT. This sequence encodes CASSPNLRDSYSPLHF.